One and the same sample provided the 28 T cell receptor beta chains below, sequenced in a study of cytomegalovirus exposure and HLA in healthy donors. Both 60 Vbeta primers and 13 Jbeta primers went into the PCR. This table comes from immunoSEQ multiplex PCR, and its TCRdb copy is limited to in-frame clones, with some not included. The sample holds 250,000 or so clones, roughly 84% seen once. The specimen sequenced was PBMCs. These receptors were taken from a human donor in good health.

The gene calls are TRBV6-1 and TRBJ2-7; unclear D gene. The germline V and J ends were trimmed by 5 bases and 0 bases, with 8 bases remaining between them. This CDR3 contains 13 residues. The germline gives CDR1 MNHNS, CDR2 SASEGT. In DNA, the CDR3 is TGTGCCAGCAGTTTAAATCCCTCCTACGAGCAGTACTTC. Encoded protein: CASSLNPSYEQYF.

The V gene is TRBV19, the J gene TRBJ1-3; weak D call: TRBD1 (6 bases). V lost 5 bases and J lost 5, with 13 bases in between. The CDR3 contains 14 residues. The germline V gene encodes CDR1 LNHDA and CDR2 SQIVND (reference sequence). The CDR3 protein is CASSFRDIRNTIYF. CDR3 sequence (DNA): TGTGCCAGTAGTTTCCGGGACATCCGAAACACCATATATTTT.

J is TRBJ1-2 and V is TRBV4-2, with 7 bases fitting TRBD1. J gave up 2 bases and V 8 bases, and 2 bases lay outside the gene matches. The CDR3 extends over 12 amino acids. Germline lookup yields CDR1 LGHNA and CDR2 YNFKEQ. The CDR3 region is CASATGNYGYTF. CDR3 DNA sequence: TGTGCCAGCGCGACAGGGAACTATGGCTACACCTTC.

The chain links TRBV4-2 to TRBJ1-1; 9 nucleotides line up with TRBD1. The CDR3 covers 15 residues. The V segment lost 3 bases and the J segment 8 bases; nucleotides outside the gene matches: 10. Germline values: CDR1 LGHNA, CDR2 YNFKEQ. This CDR3 is CASSHLNTGGSEAFF. The CDR3 DNA is TGTGCCAGCAGCCATCTTAACACAGGGGGCTCCGAAGCTTTCTTT.

The chain employs TRBV19 and TRBJ1-5, with TRBD1 matching over 7 bases. The CDR3 has 14 amino acids. V dropped 7 bases and J dropped 9; count of bases not matched to a gene: 12. Germline V gives CDR1 LNHDA, CDR2 SQIVND (reference sequence). Here the CDR3 DNA reads TGTGCCAGTAAAGGGCGACAGGGTAAGAGGCCCCAGCATTTT. This sequence encodes CASKGRQGKRPQHF.

The chain joins TRBV6-5 to TRBJ2-5, with 7 bases that match TRBD2. The CDR3 is 15 amino acids. V shed 5 bases and J 6 bases; nucleotides not matched to a gene: 12. Germline loops: CDR1 MNHEY, CDR2 SVGAGI. The DNA for the CDR3 is TGTGCCAGCAGTACCCCACGGGAGGCAGGGAAGACCCAGTACTTC. It yields the protein CASSTPREAGKTQYF.

This chain uses TRBV27 with TRBJ1-1; 7 nucleotides align to TRBD1. The CDR3 has 14 residues. CDR1 and CDR2 (germline): MNHEY, SMNVEV (reference sequence). V dropped 0 bases and J dropped 4; count of bases not matched to a gene: 2. The CDR3, as DNA: TGTGCCAGCAGTTTATCAAGGGGGCCCACTGAAGCTTTCTTT. This encodes CASSLSRGPTEAFF.

This chain connects TRBV7-9 to TRBJ1-3, with D unresolved. The V gene lost 2 bases and the J gene lost 0 bases, with 8 bases spanning the gap. This CDR3 region has 15 residues. Germline V CDR1 and CDR2: SEHNR, FQNEAQ (reference sequence). The CDR3 DNA is TGTGCCAGCAGCTTACTCGGGGACTCTGGAAACACCATATATTTT. This translates into CASSLLGDSGNTIYF.

This clone was counted only a few times. The chain has TRBV4-3 and TRBJ2-5; a possible D gene is TRBD2 (6 bases). CDR1 is LGHNA, CDR2 YSLEER, per germline. V was trimmed by 1 base and J by 1 base, leaving 13 bases between them. CDR3 size: 16 residues. The CDR3 coding sequence is TGCGCCAGCAGCCAAGCCAGCGGAGGGTCCCAAGAGACCCAGTACTTC. Translation: CASSQASGGSQETQYF.

V gene TRBV7-8 combines with J gene TRBJ2-1; 10 bases fit TRBD2. The CDR3 sequence is 14 residues long. The J segment lost 3 bases and the V segment lost 8 bases, leaving 4 bases of the junction unmatched. CDR1 and CDR2 from the germline V gene are SGHVS and FQNEAQ. The CDR3 protein is CASHRTSGYNEQFF. DNA of the CDR3: TGTGCCAGCCATAGGACTAGCGGCTACAATGAGCAGTTCTTC.

CDR3 loop: CASSRSRRGQETQYF. The CDR3 nucleotides are TGCGCCAGCAGCAGATCCCGGAGGGGGCAGGAGACCCAGTACTTC. The V and J genes are TRBV5-1 and TRBJ2-5, with D possibly matching TRBD1 (7 bases). CDR3 length: 15 residues. Germline V gene data show CDR1 as SGHRS and CDR2 as YFSETQ. Trimming stripped 4 bases from V and 5 bases from J, with 18 bases between.

The V call is TRBV5-1, the J call TRBJ2-2; 9 bases line up with TRBD2. Germline V lookup: CDR1 SGHRS, CDR2 YFSETQ. This CDR3 region has 20 residues. The trim removed 2 bases at V and 1 base at J, leaving 15 bases unmatched. The CDR3 bases are TGCGCCAGCAGCTTAATAGCGGGAGAGTTAATATCTTTGAACACCGGGGAGCTGTTTTTT. The encoded protein is CASSLIAGELISLNTGELFF.

This chain joins TRBV5-1 and TRBJ2-1, with 10 bases identical to TRBD2. The CDR3 loop spans 15 amino acids. V shed 5 bases, J shed 6 bases, and the junction held 8 bases outside the gene matches. The germline CDR1 and CDR2 sequences are SGHRS and YFSETQ. The CDR3 here is CASRLVLAGTNEQFF. The CDR3 DNA follows: TGCGCCAGCAGACTGGTACTAGCGGGGACCAATGAGCAGTTCTTC.

V is TRBV29-1 and J is TRBJ2-7; D call uncertain. This CDR3 is 12 amino acids long. Trimming pared 4 bases from V and 2 bases from J, leaving 9 bases between. Germline lookup yields CDR1 SQVTM and CDR2 ANQGSEA. The DNA of the CDR3 is TGCAGCGTTGTCAGAACCCCCTACGAGCAGTACTTC. The encoded protein is CSVVRTPYEQYF.

The chain's CDR3 is CASSARQGATNEKLFF. The CDR3 DNA sequence: TGTGCCAGCAGTGCCAGACAGGGAGCAACTAATGAAAAACTGTTTTTT. This chain uses TRBV2 with TRBJ1-4; 7 nucleotides match TRBD1. CDR3 length equals 16 residues. J gave up 0 bases and V 4 bases, and 5 bases lay outside the gene matches. CDR1 and CDR2 from the germline V gene are SNHLY and FYNNEI. Variable domain in full (rest from reference TRBV2 and TRBJ1-4): EPEVTQTPSHQVTQMGQEVILRCVPISNHLYFYWYRQILGQKVEFLVSFYNNEISEKSEIFDDQFSVERPDGSNFTLKIRSTKLEDSAMYFCASSARQGATNEKLFFGSGTQLSVL.

The chain links TRBV5-1 to TRBJ1-4; tentatively, D is TRBD1 (5 bases). Germline lookup yields CDR1 SGHRS and CDR2 YFSETQ. Trimming cost V 0 bases and J 3 bases, with 9 bases left between them. This CDR3 spans 15 amino acids. CDR3 in amino acids: CASSLGGDPNEKLFF. CDR3 DNA: TGCGCCAGCAGCTTGGGGGGGGACCCTAATGAAAAACTGTTTTTT.

The chain joins TRBV28 to TRBJ2-1; 8 bases fit TRBD2. The CDR3 runs 16 residues. CDR1 MDHEN and CDR2 SYDVKM come from the germline V gene. The ends lost 3 bases at V and 6 bases at J; junction bases unmatched: 10. The CDR3, as DNA: TGTGCCAGCAGTTTTGGTCCGGGACTAGGAGGCAATGAGCAGTTCTTC. It is translated as CASSFGPGLGGNEQFF.

The chain joins TRBV6-5 to TRBJ2-2; 8 bases line up with TRBD1. Germline lookup yields CDR1 MNHEY and CDR2 SVGAGI. This CDR3 has 14 amino acids. V was clipped by 5 bases and J by 8 bases; unmatched bases: 7. CDR3 coding DNA: TGTGCCAGCAGTAAACCAGGGGGCGGAGGGGAGCTGTTTTTT. It yields the protein CASSKPGGGGELFF.

The genes are TRBV19 and TRBJ2-1, with D possibly being TRBD2 (6 bases). Germline V gene sequence: CDR1 LNHDA, CDR2 SQIVND (reference sequence). Trimming removed 5 bases at V and 6 bases at J, with 20 bases between. The CDR3 has 16 residues. The CDR3 DNA is TGTGCCAGTAGTGACGTATCTAGCGCCAAGGGCAATGAGCAGTTCTTC. It yields the protein CASSDVSSAKGNEQFF.

V and J are TRBV18 and TRBJ1-1; D is undetermined. Germline V CDR1 and CDR2: KGHSH, LQKENI. The ends were cut back, 4 bases at V and 7 bases at J, with 16 bases in the middle. The CDR3 extends over 14 amino acids. Here the CDR3 DNA reads TGTGCCAGCTCACGCGGGGATCCGGGCGGTGAAGCTTTCTTT. This translates into CASSRGDPGGEAFF.

This chain joins TRBV6-5 and TRBJ2-2; TRBD1 is a possible D gene (5 bases). Deletions cut 1 base from V and 2 bases from J, with 11 bases between. Germline assignment: CDR1 MNHEY and CDR2 SVGAGI. The CDR3 spans 16 residues. The DNA for the CDR3 is TGTGCCAGCAGTTACTTTGAAGGGGCCAACACCGGGGAGCTGTTTTTT. Its protein is CASSYFEGANTGELFF.

The chain is built from TRBV6-1 and TRBJ2-7; D is perhaps TRBD2 (5 bases). V lost 3 bases and J 5 bases, leaving 8 bases between the germline ends. The CDR3 totals 12 residues. Looked up from germline, CDR1 is MNHNS and CDR2 is SASEGT. The CDR3 region has the DNA TGTGCCAGCAGTGAGGCGAGGGACGAGCAGTACTTC. This translates into CASSEARDEQYF.

The genes are TRBV11-2 and TRBJ2-3; 9 nucleotides agree with TRBD2. The germline CDR1 and CDR2 sequences are SGHAT and FQNNGV. The CDR3 loop spans 17 amino acids. V gave up 5 bases and J gave up 1 base; unmatched junction bases: 10. CDR3 in DNA: TGTGCCAGCAGCGGTAGGGGGGCGGGAGGGGGCACAGATACGCAGTATTTT. Translated, it gives CASSGRGAGGGTDTQYF.

This chain connects TRBV2 to TRBJ1-2; 9 nucleotides line up with TRBD1. In germline, CDR1 is SNHLY, CDR2 FYNNEI. After removal of 8 bases from V and 1 base from J, the junction contained 11 bases not matched to a gene. The CDR3 extends over 16 amino acids. CDR3 nucleotide sequence: TGTGCCAGCTGTACGGACAGGGGAGGCTTTAACTATGGCTACACCTTC. This gives the protein CASCTDRGGFNYGYTF. The whole variable domain, remainder taken from reference TRBV2 and TRBJ1-2, is EPEVTQTPSHQVTQMGQEVILRCVPISNHLYFYWYRQILGQKVEFLVSFYNNEISEKSEIFDDQFSVERPDGSNFTLKIRSTKLEDSAMYFCASCTDRGGFNYGYTFGSGTRLTVV.

A word on this clone: In the same sample, other DNA sequences code for this CDR3. V gene TRBV27 combines with J gene TRBJ1-3, with D perhaps matching TRBD1 (5 bases). The V gene's germline CDR1 is MNHEY and CDR2 SMNVEV (reference sequence). The CDR3 runs 14 residues. The V end lost 3 bases, the J end lost 2 bases, and 8 bases lay between the germline ends. The CDR3 is CASSFGGAGNTIYF. As DNA, the CDR3 is TGTGCCAGCAGTTTTGGAGGGGCTGGAAACACCATATATTTT.

The chain links TRBV28 to TRBJ1-1; 7 bases line up with TRBD1. The CDR3 totals 15 residues. CDR1 and CDR2 from the germline V gene are MDHEN and SYDVKM. The trim removed 6 bases at V and 4 bases at J, leaving 11 bases unmatched. CDR3 nucleotides: TGTGCCAGCAGCCCACCATGGGACAGCTCCACTGAAGCTTTCTTT. Translation: CASSPPWDSSTEAFF. The full variable domain, rest sourced from reference TRBV28 and TRBJ1-1, is DVKVTQSSRYLVKRTGEKVFLECVQDMDHENMFWYRQDPGLGLRLIYFSYDVKMKEKGDIPEGYSVSREKKERFSLILESASTNQTSMYLCASSPPWDSSTEAFFGQGTRLTVV.

This clone showed up just once. The V gene is TRBV10-3, the J gene TRBJ2-5; D possibly corresponds to TRBD1 (5 bases). V lost 4 bases to trimming and J lost 6 bases, with 9 bases between them. Germline assignment: CDR1 ENHRY and CDR2 SYGVKD. The CDR3 loop spans 12 amino acids. CDR3 in amino acids: CAISVDSKTQYF. DNA for the CDR3: TGTGCCATCAGTGTCGACAGTAAGACCCAGTACTTC.

The chain has TRBV15 and TRBJ2-1, with 8 nucleotides matching TRBD2. The CDR3 is 20 amino acids. V lost 0 bases, J lost 2 bases, and 15 bases stayed unmatched. Germline values: CDR1 LNHNV, CDR2 YYDKDF (reference sequence). CDR3 in amino acids: CATSRDRAAPREGPYNEQFF. CDR3 in DNA: TGTGCCACCAGCAGAGATCGAGCAGCGCCCCGGGAGGGCCCCTACAATGAGCAGTTCTTC.